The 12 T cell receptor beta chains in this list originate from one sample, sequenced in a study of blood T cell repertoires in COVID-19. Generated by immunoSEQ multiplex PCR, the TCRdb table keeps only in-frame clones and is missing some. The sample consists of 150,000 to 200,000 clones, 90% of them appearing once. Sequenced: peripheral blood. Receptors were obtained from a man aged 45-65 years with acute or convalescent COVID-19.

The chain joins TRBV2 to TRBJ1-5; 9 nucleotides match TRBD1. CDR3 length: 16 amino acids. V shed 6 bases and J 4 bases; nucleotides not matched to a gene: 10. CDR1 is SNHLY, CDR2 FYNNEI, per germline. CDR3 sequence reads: CASRPPGQGRNQPQHF. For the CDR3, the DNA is TGTGCCAGCAGGCCCCCGGGACAGGGAAGGAATCAGCCCCAGCATTTT. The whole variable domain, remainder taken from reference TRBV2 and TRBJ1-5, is EPEVTQTPSHQVTQMGQEVILRCVPISNHLYFYWYRQILGQKVEFLVSFYNNEISEKSEIFDDQFSVERPDGSNFTLKIRSTKLEDSAMYFCASRPPGQGRNQPQHFGDGTRLSIL.

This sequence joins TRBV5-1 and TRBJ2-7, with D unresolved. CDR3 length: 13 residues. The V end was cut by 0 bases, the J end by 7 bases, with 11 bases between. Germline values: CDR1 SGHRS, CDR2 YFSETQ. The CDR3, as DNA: TGCGCCAGCAGCTTGGACAACTTCGGGGAGCAGTACGTC. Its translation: CASSLDNFGEQYV.

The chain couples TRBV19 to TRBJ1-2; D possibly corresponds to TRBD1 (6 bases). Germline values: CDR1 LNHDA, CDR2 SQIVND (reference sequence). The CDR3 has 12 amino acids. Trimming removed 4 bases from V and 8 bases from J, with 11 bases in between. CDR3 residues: CASSNYRAGYTF. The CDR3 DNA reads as TGTGCCAGTAGTAATTACAGGGCGGGCTACACCTTC.

The CDR3 nucleotides read TGTGCCAGCAGTCAACGGACAGAGTATGGCTACACCTTC. Its translation is CASSQRTEYGYTF. This rearrangement joins TRBV2 to TRBJ1-2, with D possibly being TRBD1 (6 bases). V was cut by 5 bases and J by 5 bases, with 12 bases left in between. The germline V gene encodes CDR1 SNHLY and CDR2 FYNNEI. The CDR3 has 13 amino acids.

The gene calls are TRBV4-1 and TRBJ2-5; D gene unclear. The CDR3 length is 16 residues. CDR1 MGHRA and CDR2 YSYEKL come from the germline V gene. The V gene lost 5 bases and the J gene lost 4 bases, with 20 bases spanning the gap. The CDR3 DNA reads TGCGCCAGCAGCAAATCAGAGGTGTACTCGGGAGAGACCCAGTACTTC. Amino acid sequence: CASSKSEVYSGETQYF.

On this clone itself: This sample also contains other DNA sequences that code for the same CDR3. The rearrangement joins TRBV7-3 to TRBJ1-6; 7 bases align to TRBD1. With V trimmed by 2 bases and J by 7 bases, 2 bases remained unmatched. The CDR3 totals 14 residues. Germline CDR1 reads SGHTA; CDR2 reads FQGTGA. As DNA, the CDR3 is TGTGCCAGCAGCTTAGGGACAGAGAATTCACCCCTCCACTTT. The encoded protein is CASSLGTENSPLHF.

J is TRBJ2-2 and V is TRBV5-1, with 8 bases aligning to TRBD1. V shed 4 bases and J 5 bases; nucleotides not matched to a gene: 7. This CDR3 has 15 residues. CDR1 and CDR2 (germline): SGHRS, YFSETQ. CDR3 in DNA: TGCGCCAGCAGCGTCACAGGGGGAGGAACCGGGGAGCTGTTTTTT. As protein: CASSVTGGGTGELFF.

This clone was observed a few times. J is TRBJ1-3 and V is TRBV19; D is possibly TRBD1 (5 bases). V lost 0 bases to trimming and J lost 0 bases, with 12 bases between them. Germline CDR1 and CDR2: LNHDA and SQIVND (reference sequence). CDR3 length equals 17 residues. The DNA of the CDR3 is TGTGCCAGTAGTATAGATGGGGCGCCGAACTCTGGAAACACCATATATTTT. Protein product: CASSIDGAPNSGNTIYF.

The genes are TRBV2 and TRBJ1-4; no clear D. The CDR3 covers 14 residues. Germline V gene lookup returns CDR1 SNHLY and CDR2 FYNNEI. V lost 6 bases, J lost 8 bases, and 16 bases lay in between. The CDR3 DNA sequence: TGTGCCAGCAGCGCTCGGGTGGGTAAGGAAAAACTGTTTTTT. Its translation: CASSARVGKEKLFF. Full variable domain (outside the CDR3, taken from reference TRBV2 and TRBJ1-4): EPEVTQTPSHQVTQMGQEVILRCVPISNHLYFYWYRQILGQKVEFLVSFYNNEISEKSEIFDDQFSVERPDGSNFTLKIRSTKLEDSAMYFCASSARVGKEKLFFGSGTQLSVL.

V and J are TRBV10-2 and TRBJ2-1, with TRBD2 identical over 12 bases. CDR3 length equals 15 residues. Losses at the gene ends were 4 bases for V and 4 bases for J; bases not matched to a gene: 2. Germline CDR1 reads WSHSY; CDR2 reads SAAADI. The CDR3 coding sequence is TGCGCCAGCAGTGGAGGGACTAGCGGGTACAATGAGCAGTTCTTC. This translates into CASSGGTSGYNEQFF.

CDR3 region: CASCMGPLGTQYF. CDR3 DNA: TGTGCCAGCTGCATGGGGCCCTTGGGGACCCAGTACTTC. The chain couples TRBV12-3 or TRBV12-4 to TRBJ2-5; tentatively, D is TRBD1 (5 bases). The CDR3 contains 13 residues. V shed 8 bases and J shed 7 bases, with 17 bases lying between them.

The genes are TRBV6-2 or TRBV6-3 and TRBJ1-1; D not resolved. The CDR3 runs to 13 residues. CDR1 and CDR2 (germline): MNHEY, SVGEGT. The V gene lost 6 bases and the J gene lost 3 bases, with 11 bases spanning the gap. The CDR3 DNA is TGTGCCAGCAGCGCAAGCGGGTACACTGAAGCTTTCTTT. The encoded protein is CASSASGYTEAFF.